This T cell receptor beta chain emerged from a study of blood T cell repertoires in COVID-19. Per the original methods: Amplification from reference gene primers served as the basis for estimated nucleated cell counts. Libraries were prepared by immunoSEQ multiplex PCR; TCRdb keeps only in-frame clonotypes and omits some of them. That table gives V, J and clone size, and the DNA gave D and trimming. There are 230,000 or so clones in the sample; 65% to 85% occur only once, and around 3.7% lies in the top ten. The CDR3 totals 12 residues. Germline V gives CDR1 LNHDA, CDR2 SQIVND (reference sequence). V lost 8 bases to trimming and J lost 6 bases, with 10 bases between them. Study members were between roughly 18 and 100 years old and lived in some 22 US regions.

The receptor's source is a man aged 50 to 60 who had recovered from COVID-19. This chain links TRBV19 with TRBJ2-2, with D perhaps matching TRBD1 (6 bases). Sequences were obtained from PBMCs or T cells enriched from blood (not recorded which). CDR3 in DNA: TGTGCCAGTCGTACAGGGCCCGGGGAGCTGTTTTTT. Protein product: CASRTGPGELFF.